One sample yielded the 27 T cell receptor gamma chains listed below, sequenced in a study of gamma-delta T cells after stem cell transplantation. TCRdb re-called clones from the RT-PCR reads using CATT. In the table there are over 4,500 gamma-chain clones, roughly a fifth of which are singletons. Material for sequencing was gamma-delta T cells. The receptors were gathered from a human donor. It is not recorded whose cells these are; they may come from a transplant donor.

Only one count was recorded for this clone. The chain couples TRGV8 to TRGJ1 or TRGJ2. The CDR3 consists of 11 residues. J gave up 10 bases and V 1 base, and 4 bases lay outside the gene matches. The germline V gene encodes CDR1 VENAVY and CDR2 YDSYNSRV. The CDR3 region is CATWDRTKKLF. For the CDR3, the DNA is TGTGCCACCTGGGATAGAACGAAGAAACTCTTT.

This clone has just a few counts. The chain carries TRGV9 and TRGJ1 or TRGJ2. CDR3 length equals 12 residues. After removal of 8 bases from V and 5 bases from J, the junction contained 9 bases not matched to a gene. Germline V CDR1 and CDR2: GITISATS, ISYDGTV (reference sequence). The CDR3 region is CALLRIHYKKLF. The CDR3 nucleotides read TGTGCCTTGTTACGGATTCATTATAAGAAACTCTTT.

The table lists this clone with a few counts. V and J are TRGV4 and TRGJ1 or TRGJ2. There are 11 residues in the CDR3. V was pared by 1 base and J by 10 bases, with 4 bases of the junction left unmatched. Germline V CDR1 and CDR2: EGSTGY, YDSYTSSV. DNA for the CDR3: TGTGCCACCTGGGATGGACAAAAGAAACTCTTT. It is translated as CATWDGQKKLF.

This clone was found a few times. Additional DNA sequences in this sample encode the identical CDR3. The rearrangement joins TRGV9 to TRGJ1 or TRGJ2. Trimming took 3 bases from V and 3 from J; bases not matched to a gene: 5. The CDR3 totals 13 residues. Germline-derived CDR1 and CDR2 are GITISATS and ISYDGTV (reference sequence). The CDR3: CALWEPPYYKKLF. The CDR3 DNA sequence: TGTGCCTTGTGGGAGCCCCCTTATTATAAGAAACTCTTT.

The chain uses TRGV2 and TRGJ1 or TRGJ2. The V segment lost 0 bases and the J segment 9 bases; nucleotides outside the gene matches: 11. This CDR3 spans 14 amino acids. The germline CDR1 and CDR2 sequences are EGSNGY and YDSYNSKV. The CDR3 here is CATWDGHTTPKKLF. In DNA form, the CDR3 reads TGTGCCACCTGGGACGGGCACACGACCCCTAAGAAACTCTTT.

This clone was picked up a small number of times. The rearrangement joins TRGV3 to TRGJ1 or TRGJ2. Germline V gene lookup returns CDR1 VTNTFY and CDR2 YDVSTARD (reference sequence). The J segment lost 3 bases and the V segment lost 2 bases, leaving 7 bases of the junction unmatched. This CDR3 is built from 14 residues. The CDR3 reads CATWDNLLYYKKLF. Written as DNA, the CDR3 is TGTGCCACCTGGGACAACCTCCTTTATTATAAGAAACTCTTT.

This clone was detected only a few times. The V call is TRGV9, the J call TRGJP. The CDR3 totals 15 residues. The V gene's germline CDR1 is GITISATS and CDR2 ISYDGTV (reference sequence). Trimming at V came to 0 bases and at J to 11 bases, leaving 4 bases not matched to a gene. The CDR3 here is CALWEVSMGKKIKVF. The CDR3 coding sequence is TGTGCCTTGTGGGAGGTGTCAATGGGCAAAAAAATCAAGGTATTT.

A few counts support this clone. The chain employs TRGV9 and TRGJP. Unmatched junction bases numbered 4, after V lost 0 bases and J lost 5 bases. CDR3 length: 17 residues. Germline CDR1 and CDR2: GITISATS and ISYDGTV (reference sequence). The CDR3 nucleotides are TGTGCCTTGTGGGAGGTGGGCGAAGAGTTGGGCAAAAAAATCAAGGTATTT. The encoded protein is CALWEVGEELGKKIKVF.

CDR3 bases: TGTGCCACCTCTCCTACCGCCCAATATTATAAGAAACTCTTT. Its protein product is CATSPTAQYYKKLF. The genes are TRGV8 and TRGJ1 or TRGJ2. Germline trimming cut 8 bases from V and 4 bases from J; bases unmatched to any gene: 14. CDR1 and CDR2 (germline): VENAVY, YDSYNSRV. This CDR3 region has 14 residues.

The rearrangement uses TRGV8 and TRGJ1 or TRGJ2. The germline V gene encodes CDR1 VENAVY and CDR2 YDSYNSRV. Trimming took 0 bases from V and 7 from J; bases not matched to a gene: 6. This CDR3 region has 13 residues. For the CDR3, the DNA is TGTGCCACCTGGGATAGGCATGGGTATAAGAAACTCTTT. It encodes CATWDRHGYKKLF.

This clone was counted between two and nine times. Relative to the germline gene, one junction end is altered; a read error may explain this. CDR3 DNA sequence: TGTGCCTTGTGGGAGGTGCCAGAGTTTGGCAAAAAAATCAAGGTATTT. Translated, it gives CALWEVPEFGKKIKVF. The rearrangement uses TRGV9 and TRGJP. This CDR3 has 16 amino acids. In germline, CDR1 is GITISATS, CDR2 ISYDGTV (reference sequence).

V is TRGV8 and J is TRGJP2. The CDR3 runs to 17 residues. Germline V gives CDR1 VENAVY, CDR2 YDSYNSRV. Trimming removed 6 bases from V and 1 base from J; junction bases left unmatched: 14. This CDR3 reads CATWTMIAGSSDWIKTF. The CDR3 DNA reads as TGTGCCACCTGGACTATGATCGCGGGTAGTAGTGATTGGATCAAGACGTTT.

The chain recombines TRGV4 with TRGJP2. The V segment lost 2 bases and the J segment 10 bases; nucleotides outside the gene matches: 1. The CDR3 length is 11 residues. CDR1 is EGSTGY and CDR2 is YDSYTSSV in the germline V gene. DNA of the CDR3: TGTGCCACCTGGGATGTTTGGATCAAGACGTTT. Protein sequence: CATWDVWIKTF.

The V call is TRGV9, the J call TRGJP. Trimming removed 5 bases from V and 9 bases from J; junction bases left unmatched: 10. This CDR3 is 16 amino acids long. Germline V gives CDR1 GITISATS, CDR2 ISYDGTV (reference sequence). The CDR3 spells CALWATEGLGKKIKVF. The CDR3 nucleotides are TGTGCCTTGTGGGCGACCGAGGGGTTGGGCAAAAAAATCAAGGTATTT.

Remarks on this clone: A much larger clone differs by one base, so this may be a read error. V gene TRGV9 combines with J gene TRGJ1 or TRGJ2. V was clipped by 2 bases and J by 8 bases; unmatched bases: 6. Germline V gene data show CDR1 as GITISATS and CDR2 as ISYDGTV (reference sequence). The CDR3 has 12 amino acids. The CDR3 sequence: CALWEARNKKLF. CDR3 in DNA: TGTGCCTTGTGGGAGGCGCGTAATAAGAAACTCTTT.

This clone showed up just a few times. Other DNA variants within this sample encode the same CDR3. This sequence joins TRGV9 and TRGJP. Germline trimming cut 0 bases from V and 7 bases from J; bases unmatched to any gene: 3. Germline V lookup: CDR1 GITISATS, CDR2 ISYDGTV (reference sequence). The CDR3 is 16 residues long. CDR3 sequence reads: CALWEVAELGKKIKVF. In DNA, the CDR3 is TGTGCCTTGTGGGAGGTGGCGGAGTTGGGCAAAAAAATCAAGGTATTT.

This clone has just a few counts. The chain carries TRGV4 and TRGJ1 or TRGJ2. Trimming cost V 3 bases and J 4 bases; bases outside gene matches: 9. CDR3 size: 14 residues. The germline V gene encodes CDR1 EGSTGY and CDR2 YDSYTSSV. CDR3 in DNA: TGTGCCACCTGGGATTCAGCCCCGTATTATAAGAAACTCTTT. Translating it yields CATWDSAPYYKKLF.

There are a few counts of this clone. The genes are TRGV5 and TRGJ1 or TRGJ2. Per germline, CDR1 VINAFY and CDR2 YDVSNSKD. The CDR3 consists of 13 residues. The trim removed 0 bases at V and 7 bases at J, leaving 6 bases unmatched. The CDR3 sequence is CATWDRREYKKLF. Here the CDR3 DNA reads TGTGCCACCTGGGACAGGCGAGAATATAAGAAACTCTTT.

CDR3 DNA sequence: TGTGCCACCTGGGACAGGTCCTTTAGTAGTGATTGGATCAAGACGTTT. Translated: CATWDRSFSSDWIKTF. V gene TRGV3 combines with J gene TRGJP2. The V segment lost 0 bases and the J segment 1 base; nucleotides outside the gene matches: 5. This CDR3 has 16 residues. In germline, CDR1 is VTNTFY, CDR2 YDVSTARD (reference sequence).

The V call is TRGV3, the J call TRGJ1 or TRGJ2. Germline assignment: CDR1 VTNTFY and CDR2 YDVSTARD (reference sequence). The CDR3 extends over 14 amino acids. After removal of 3 bases from V and 10 bases from J, the junction contained 15 bases not matched to a gene. CDR3 nucleotides: TGTGCCACCTGGGACCTATTAGGAGGGCAAAAGAAACTCTTT. It translates to CATWDLLGGQKKLF.

The chain has TRGV3 and TRGJ1 or TRGJ2. The V gene's germline CDR1 is VTNTFY and CDR2 YDVSTARD (reference sequence). CDR3 length: 15 residues. With 1 base clipped from V and 0 bases from J, the junction kept 6 bases outside the gene matches. The CDR3 spells CATWDSFSNYYKKLF. The CDR3 coding sequence is TGTGCCACCTGGGACAGCTTTTCGAATTATTATAAGAAACTCTTT.

Details on this clone: Other nucleotide sequences in the sample specify the same CDR3. This chain uses TRGV2 with TRGJ1 or TRGJ2. The V and J ends lost 1 base and 4 bases, in that order; junction bases with no gene match: 4. The CDR3 length is 13 residues. In germline, CDR1 is EGSNGY, CDR2 YDSYNSKV. The CDR3 is CATWDGLYYKKLF. As DNA, the CDR3 is TGTGCCACCTGGGACGGCCTCTATTATAAGAAACTCTTT.

This clone was seen only a few times. The chain recombines TRGV3 with TRGJP1. Germline values: CDR1 VTNTFY, CDR2 YDVSTARD (reference sequence). V gave up 3 bases and J gave up 4 bases; unmatched junction bases: 5. CDR3 length: 14 residues. The CDR3 spells CATWDYCTGWFKIF. In DNA, the CDR3 is TGTGCCACCTGGGACTATTGCACTGGTTGGTTCAAGATATTT.

A remark on this clone: The junction departs from germline at one end; a sequencing error may be responsible. V and J are TRGV9 and TRGJ1 or TRGJ2. The CDR3 is made up of 11 amino acids. Per the germline V gene, CDR1 is GITISATS and CDR2 is ISYDGTV (reference sequence). The CDR3 reads CALWDPQKKLF. In DNA form, the CDR3 reads TGTGCATTGTGGGATCCCCAGAAGAAACTCTTT.

A single count supports this clone. This chain links TRGV5 with TRGJ1 or TRGJ2. Trimming at V came to 4 bases and at J to 0 bases, leaving 6 bases not matched to a gene. This CDR3 is built from 14 residues. From germline, CDR1 is VINAFY and CDR2 YDVSNSKD. CDR3 sequence (DNA): TGTGCCACCTGGGAAAGTGGGAATTATTATAAGAAACTCTTT. Its translation: CATWESGNYYKKLF.

Comment on this clone: Possible read error: a much larger clone is one base away. The gene calls are TRGV9 and TRGJ1 or TRGJ2. CDR1 is GITISATS and CDR2 is ISYDGTV in the germline V gene (reference sequence). This CDR3 comprises 12 residues. CDR3 nucleotide sequence: TGTGCCTTGTGGGAGGTGGGTTATAAGCAACTCTTT. As protein: CALWEVGYKQLF.

This rearrangement joins TRGV2 to TRGJ1 or TRGJ2. Germline-derived CDR1 and CDR2 are EGSNGY and YDSYNSKV. V gave up 2 bases and J gave up 3 bases; unmatched junction bases: 10. This CDR3 contains 15 residues. CDR3 sequence: CATWDAFTTYYKKLF. The CDR3 bases are TGTGCCACCTGGGACGCGTTTACAACTTATTATAAGAAACTCTTT.